This passage covers 15 T cell receptor beta chains from one sample sequenced in a study of T cells in women clearing cervical HPV infection. Assay: immunoSEQ multiplex PCR; the TCRdb copy retains only in-frame clones and omits some. In all, the sample yields around 29,000 clones. The sequenced sample consisted of blood buffy coat. Source of these receptors: a woman aged 18-69 years with a cervical HPV16 infection that either progressed to CIN3+ or cleared (not recorded which).

As regards this clone: Read coverage stops 3 residues before the CDR3 terminus; the germline J gene supplies the remainder. The gene calls are TRBV9 and TRBJ2-3; 7 bases agree with TRBD2. From germline, CDR1 is SGDLS and CDR2 YYNGEE. The CDR3 sequence is 15 residues long. V was pared by 4 bases and J by 3 bases, with 8 bases of the junction left unmatched. The CDR3 reads CASSPRLAATDTQYF. CDR3 DNA, as far as it was read: TGTGCCAGCAGCCCCCGACTAGCCGCAACAGATACG.

About this clone itself: The read gets to within 3 residues of the CDR3 end, and the germline J gene fills in the rest. The rearrangement uses TRBV5-1 and TRBJ1-2; weak D call: TRBD1 (6 bases). The CDR3 sequence is 15 residues long. Germline values: CDR1 SGHRS, CDR2 YFSETQ. CDR3 residues: CASSFEGHPSSGYTF. The CDR3 bases that were read are TGCGCCAGCAGCTTTGAGGGACACCCTTCGAGCGGC.

CDR3 residues: CASSPRRGLNNEQFF. CDR3 bases read: TGTGCCAGTAGCCCGAGGAGGGGACTGAACAATGAG. This chain joins TRBV19 and TRBJ2-1; possibly TRBD2 for D (6 bases). The DNA ends 3 residues before the CDR3 does, and the rest of the CDR3 is filled in from the germline J gene. The CDR3 extends over 15 amino acids. Germline assignment: CDR1 LNHDA and CDR2 SQIVND (reference sequence). Trimming stripped 6 bases from V and 5 bases from J, with 17 bases between.

Regarding this clone: Read data end 3 residues before the CDR3 end; the end is taken from the germline J gene. The chain uses TRBV20-1 and TRBJ1-4; 12 bases line up with TRBD1. Germline V lookup: CDR1 DFQATT, CDR2 SNEGSKA (reference sequence). The CDR3 loop spans 15 amino acids. Losses at the gene ends were 5 bases for V and 7 bases for J; bases not matched to a gene: 8. Incomplete CDR3 DNA: TGCAGTGCTTGGGGGGACAGGGGGCTTGGTGAAAAA. This sequence encodes CSAWGDRGLGEK. The entire CDR3 protein reads CSAWGDRGLGEKLFF.

Concerning this clone itself: The read terminates 3 residues ahead of where the CDR3 ends, so the germline J gene completes it. V and J are TRBV28 and TRBJ2-2; 11 nucleotides match TRBD2. Looked up from germline, CDR1 is MDHEN and CDR2 is SYDVKM. Unmatched junction bases numbered 6, after V lost 4 bases and J lost 2 bases. The CDR3 has 17 amino acids. The part of the CDR3 DNA that was read is TGTGCCAGCAGTTCCGAGGGACTAGCGGACAACACCGGGGAG. Encoded protein: CASSSEGLADNTGE. The whole CDR3 sequence is CASSSEGLADNTGELFF.

A note on this clone: The read falls 3 residues short of the CDR3 end, and the missing part is taken from the germline J gene. The genes are TRBV27 and TRBJ2-5, with D perhaps TRBD1 (6 bases). This CDR3 is built from 14 residues. Germline CDR1 MNHEY, CDR2 SMNVEV (reference sequence). V lost 0 bases, J lost 4 bases, and 9 bases lay in between. Partial CDR3 DNA: TGTGCCAGCAGTTTATCCAGGGGTGGAGAGACC. Amino acids: CASSLSRGGET. The entire CDR3 sequence reads CASSLSRGGETQYF.

A word on this clone: The read halts 3 residues ahead of the CDR3 end, with the missing end drawn from the germline J gene. This chain links TRBV11-2 with TRBJ2-2, with a possible D match to TRBD1 (6 bases). The V end lost 3 bases, the J end lost 1 base, and 9 bases lay between the germline ends. This CDR3 region has 15 residues. Germline V gives CDR1 SGHAT, CDR2 FQNNGV. Incomplete CDR3 DNA: TGTGCCAGCAGCTTCGGACAGAAGAACACCGGGGAG. Its translation: CASSFGQKNTGE. The CDR3 reads in full as CASSFGQKNTGELFF. The complete variable domain, with remaining parts taken from reference TRBV11-2 and TRBJ2-2, reads EAGVAQSPRYKIIEKRQSVAFWCNPISGHATLYWYQQILGQGPKLLIQFQNNGVVDDSQLPKDRFSAERLKGVDSTLKIQPAKLEDSAVYLCASSFGQKNTGELFFGEGSRLTVL.

On this clone: Read sequence stops 3 residues before the CDR3 end, and the germline J gene provides the missing end. The rearrangement joins TRBV6-2 or TRBV6-3 to TRBJ2-3; 7 nucleotides align to TRBD2. The CDR3 has 17 amino acids. V lost 1 base to trimming and J lost 0 bases; unmatched junction nucleotides: 7. Germline loops: CDR1 MNHEY, CDR2 SVGEGT. The CDR3 loop is CASSYYILASSTDTQYF. The covered CDR3 bases are TGTGCCAGCAGTTACTATATACTAGCGTCTAGCACAGATACG.

Details on this clone: The read finishes 3 residues shy of the CDR3 end, and the germline J gene is used to complete it. V gene TRBV19 combines with J gene TRBJ2-3, with D maybe TRBD2 (5 bases). The CDR3 contains 13 residues. With 5 bases removed from V and 0 bases from J, the gap between germline ends came to 6 bases. Germline V CDR1 and CDR2: LNHDA, SQIVND (reference sequence). The CDR3 loop reads CASSLASTDTQYF. The covered CDR3 bases are TGTGCCAGTAGTTTAGCGAGCACAGATACG.

Details on this clone: Read data end 3 residues before the CDR3 end; the end is taken from the germline J gene. This chain links TRBV6-4 with TRBJ2-3, with a possible D match to TRBD2 (6 bases). The germline gives CDR1 MRHNA, CDR2 SNTAGT. Trimming took 0 bases from V and 8 from J, leaving 12 bases between them. There are 14 residues in the CDR3. The CDR3 protein is CASSDSVGGGTQYF. CDR3 bases read: TGTGCCAGCAGTGACTCAGTCGGGGGTGGTACG.

Comment on this clone: Read sequence stops 3 residues before the CDR3 end, and the germline J gene provides the missing end. The rearrangement joins TRBV6-2 or TRBV6-3 to TRBJ1-1; TRBD1 aligns across 7 bases. V dropped 6 bases and J dropped 6; count of bases not matched to a gene: 7. From germline, CDR1 is MNHEY and CDR2 SVGEGT. This CDR3 has 13 amino acids. The CDR3 DNA, read in part, is TGTGCCAGCAGGCCAGGGGGACCGCCTGAA. It is translated as CASRPGGPPE. The full CDR3 sequence reads CASRPGGPPEAFF.

Turning to this clone: The read terminates 3 residues ahead of where the CDR3 ends, so the germline J gene completes it. V and J are TRBV30 and TRBJ1-2, with a possible D match to TRBD1 (6 bases). From germline, CDR1 is GTSNPN and CDR2 SVGIG (reference sequence). The CDR3 extends over 12 amino acids. The CDR3 protein is CAWSVGGAHYTF. Partial CDR3 DNA: TGTGCCTGGAGTGTAGGGGGAGCCCAC.

With regard to this clone: The read ends 3 residues before the CDR3 terminus; that terminus is restored from the germline J gene. The V and J genes are TRBV2 and TRBJ2-5; weak D call: TRBD2 (5 bases). The V end was cut by 8 bases, the J end by 5 bases, with 15 bases between. The CDR3 is 13 residues long. Germline loops: CDR1 SNHLY, CDR2 FYNNEI. The CDR3 DNA, read in part, is TGTGCCAGCGAGGGCAACCTGAGGGAGACC. Its protein product is CASEGNLRET. From start to end, the CDR3 is CASEGNLRETQYF.

Points on this clone: The read stops 3 residues short of the end of the CDR3; the missing end is completed from the germline J gene. V is TRBV18 and J is TRBJ2-1; the D gene is possibly TRBD1 (5 bases). CDR1 and CDR2 from the germline V gene are KGHSH and LQKENI. Trimming stripped 3 bases from V and 1 base from J, with 10 bases between. CDR3 length equals 15 residues. The CDR3 loop reads CASSPTANSYNEQFF. The DNA read from the CDR3 is TGTGCCAGCTCACCGACAGCTAATTCCTACAATGAG.

Points on this clone: The read is 3 residues too short to cover the CDR3 end, so that end is filled in from the germline J gene. This chain connects TRBV29-1 to TRBJ2-4, with a tentative D call TRBD2 (7 bases). Deletions cut 3 bases from V and 9 bases from J, with 18 bases between. Per germline, CDR1 SQVTM and CDR2 ANQGSEA. The CDR3 totals 14 residues. The CDR3 here is CSVEVGGGGVIQYF. The CDR3 bases that were read are TGCAGCGTTGAGGTTGGGGGCGGGGGAGTCATT.